The entry that follows covers one T cell receptor beta chain sequence. This CDR3 spans 17 amino acids. Germline values: CDR1 MGHRA, CDR2 YSYEKL. V shed 4 bases, J shed 2 bases, and the junction held 14 bases outside the gene matches. Profiling relied on immunoSEQ multiplex PCR, and the TCRdb table lists in-frame clones only, not all of them. This sample yields about 560,000 clones, of which around three quarters are seen a single time; about 11% belongs to the top ten. These data originate in a study of shared clonotypes between healthy human individuals. Extraction of genomic DNA in unsorted samples used roughly 100 million PBMCs.

V and J are TRBV4-1 and TRBJ2-7; TRBD2 matches 7 bases. Sequencing used PBMCs. The sequence derives from a woman between 35 and 50 years old in good health. Some clones in this sample may be carry-over from other donors' samples. Here the CDR3 DNA reads TGCGCCAGCAGCCGCAGTTCGGAGGGAGGGTGGCCCTACGAGCAGTACTTC. It encodes CASSRSSEGGWPYEQYF.